This T cell receptor beta chain emerged from a study of shared clonotypes between healthy human individuals. Whole-study context: The cohort had a couple of women and a few men, ages 18 to 49.

General study points: The study drew on few donors, limiting represented genetic and exposure-history diversity.

Donors, healthy HIV-negative adults, lacked recent acute infections or vaccinations. With unsorted samples, genomic DNA was obtained from tens of millions of PBMCs. Sequenced by immunoSEQ multiplex PCR; TCRdb stores in-frame clones only, minus some. The top ten hold approximately 12% of the sample, which has around 510,000 clones, about 80% seen once. The CDR3 sequence is 15 residues long. CDR1 is MDHEN and CDR2 is SYDVKM in the germline V gene. Details on this clone: Its antigen is not known. One junction end does not reproduce the germline sequence, and a read error may be involved.

The chain employs TRBV28 and TRBJ1-2; D uncertain. Specimen: PBMCs. This sequence was found in a woman in her thirties or forties in good health. Some clones in this sample may be carry-over from other donors' samples. The CDR3 reads CASSLENTYNYGYIF. The CDR3 DNA reads as TGTGCCAGCAGTTTGGAAAACACTTATAACTATGGCTACATCTTC.